This is a list of T cell receptor beta chains from one sample in a study of blood T cell repertoires in COVID-19. Only in-frame clones appear in the TCRdb table, and some are missing; sequencing was by immunoSEQ multiplex PCR. The table shows roughly 90,000 clones, with about 84% occurring only once. The sequencing sample was made of peripheral blood. These receptor sequences come from a human donor in a cohort sampled during active COVID-19. The CDR3 runs from the conserved cysteine through the conserved F or W. Fields, in order: CDR3 protein, CDR3 DNA, D gene, clone size, V gene, J gene. D genes are given only for firm matches. Expanded clones are given a class, and other clones once, few, many or no size at all.

CDR3aa: CATSDSTGSTEAFF; CDR3nt: TGTGCCACCAGTGATAGCACAGGGAGCACTGAAGCTTTCTTT; d_gene: NA; abundance: NA; v_gene: TRBV24-1; j_gene: TRBJ1-1
CDR3aa: CASTATRTGPEYEQYF; CDR3nt: TGTGCCAGCACCGCGACCAGGACAGGGCCGGAGTACGAGCAGTACTTC; d_gene: TRBD1; abundance: NA; v_gene: TRBV7-9; j_gene: TRBJ2-7
CDR3aa: CASSPPGTSGGYEQFF; CDR3nt: TGTGCCAGCTCACCTCCCGGGACTAGCGGGGGGTATGAGCAGTTCTTC; d_gene: TRBD2; abundance: NA; v_gene: TRBV18; j_gene: TRBJ2-1
CDR3aa: CATSRDQGETQYF; CDR3nt: TGTGCCACCAGCAGAGATCAGGGGGAGACCCAGTACTTC; d_gene: NA; abundance: NA; v_gene: TRBV15; j_gene: TRBJ2-5
CDR3aa: CASSLSGLAGDNEQFF; CDR3nt: TGCGCCAGCAGCCTTAGCGGGCTAGCGGGGGACAATGAGCAGTTCTTC; d_gene: TRBD2; abundance: NA; v_gene: TRBV4-1; j_gene: TRBJ2-1
CDR3aa: CASSQDPRSSGANVLTF; CDR3nt: TGTGCCAGCAGCCAAGATCCAAGGAGTAGTGGGGCCAACGTCCTGACTTTC; d_gene: NA; abundance: NA; v_gene: TRBV3-1/TRBV3-2; j_gene: TRBJ2-6
CDR3aa: CAASREMNTEAFF; CDR3nt: TGTGCCGCCAGCCGGGAAATGAACACTGAAGCTTTCTTT; d_gene: NA; abundance: NA; v_gene: TRBV2; j_gene: TRBJ1-1
CDR3aa: CASSFGGGGSTDTQYF; CDR3nt: TGTGCCAGCAGCTTCGGTGGGGGAGGTAGTACAGATACGCAGTATTTT; d_gene: NA; abundance: NA; v_gene: TRBV7-9; j_gene: TRBJ2-3
CDR3aa: CASSYYNPGQPQHF; CDR3nt: TGTGCCAGCAGTTACTACAATCCAGGCCAGCCCCAGCATTTT; d_gene: NA; abundance: NA; v_gene: TRBV6-2/TRBV6-3; j_gene: TRBJ1-5
CDR3aa: CASSLGGRGTDTQYF; CDR3nt: TGCGCCAGCAGCTTGGGTGGGCGTGGCACAGATACGCAGTATTTT; d_gene: NA; abundance: once; v_gene: TRBV5-1; j_gene: TRBJ2-3
CDR3aa: CASSLSPGAGDEKLFF; CDR3nt: TGTGCCAGCTCACTTTCTCCAGGGGCGGGTGATGAAAAACTGTTTTTT; d_gene: NA; abundance: NA; v_gene: TRBV18; j_gene: TRBJ1-4
CDR3aa: CASSSAGGGETQYF; CDR3nt: TGTGCCAGCAGTTCAGCGGGGGGGGGAGAGACCCAGTACTTC; d_gene: TRBD2; abundance: NA; v_gene: TRBV6-5; j_gene: TRBJ2-5
CDR3aa: CASSLSGGRDEQFF; CDR3nt: TGTGCCAGCAGCTTAAGCGGGGGAAGGGATGAGCAGTTCTTC; d_gene: TRBD2; abundance: NA; v_gene: TRBV11-2; j_gene: TRBJ2-1
CDR3aa: CASSFLDRGNEQFF; CDR3nt: TGTGCCAGCAGTTTCTTAGACAGGGGGAATGAGCAGTTCTTC; d_gene: TRBD1; abundance: NA; v_gene: TRBV6-5; j_gene: TRBJ2-1
CDR3aa: CASSQAFLAPVTDTQYF; CDR3nt: TGTGCCAGCAGCCAAGCCTTTCTCGCGCCGGTCACAGATACGCAGTATTTT; d_gene: NA; abundance: NA; v_gene: TRBV3-1/TRBV3-2; j_gene: TRBJ2-3
CDR3aa: CASSASRDRVIQETQYF; CDR3nt: TGTGCCAGCAGTGCGTCCCGGGACAGGGTGATCCAAGAGACCCAGTACTTC; d_gene: TRBD1; abundance: once; v_gene: TRBV6-1; j_gene: TRBJ2-5
CDR3aa: CASMQGAEAFF; CDR3nt: TGTGCCAGCATGCAGGGGGCTGAAGCTTTCTTT; d_gene: TRBD1; abundance: NA; v_gene: TRBV2; j_gene: TRBJ1-1
CDR3aa: CASSSVGGGANEKLFF; CDR3nt: TGTGCCAGCAGTTCGGTGGGAGGGGGGGCTAATGAAAAACTGTTTTTT; d_gene: NA; abundance: NA; v_gene: TRBV6-5; j_gene: TRBJ1-4